The present T cell receptor (beta chain) was sequenced within a study of T cell changes during pregnancy in multiple sclerosis. Profiled with immunoSEQ multiplex PCR; TCRdb holds only in-frame clones, not every one. The sample has around 130,000 clones, about 94% seen once. Germline V gives CDR1 KGHSH, CDR2 LQKENI. The CDR3 has 15 residues. V trimming: 6 bases; J trimming: 5 bases; junction bases outside the gene matches: 6. The chain is built from TRBV18 and TRBJ1-6; 8 positions match TRBD1. The sample was peripheral blood, taken before pregnancy. The sequence came from a female donor with multiple sclerosis, enrolled in a pregnancy study. CDR3 sequence reads: CASSVTGADNSPLHF. DNA of the CDR3: TGTGCCAGCTCCGTGACAGGGGCGGATAATTCACCCCTCCACTTT.